The next 10 T cell receptor beta chains were all read from a single sample in a study of CD8 T cells in ankylosing spondylitis. TCRdb reanalysed the 5' RACE reads using MiXCR and keeps one entry per CDR3 protein. The data contain about 140,000 distinct CDR3 sequences, about 6.7% of them singletons. The sequencing sample was made of blood, either unsorted or a sorted T cell fraction (not recorded which). Every receptor here comes from a female donor with ankylosing spondylitis or in good health (not recorded which).

This clonotype has at least ten counts. The gene calls are TRBV20-1 and TRBJ1-6; no reliable D call. Germline-derived CDR1 and CDR2 are DFQATT and SNEGSKA (reference sequence). The CDR3 runs to 13 residues. Trimming removed 0 bases from V and 7 bases from J, with 7 bases in between. CDR3 in DNA: TGCAGTGCTAGAGATAGCCGGAATTCACCCCTCCACTTT. Translated, it gives CSARDSRNSPLHF.

This clonotype was picked up many times. V usage is TRBV10-3 and J usage is TRBJ2-3; D is ambiguous. This CDR3 has 14 residues. V was clipped by 0 bases and J by 0 bases, with 4 bases between them. Per germline, CDR1 ENHRY and CDR2 SYGVKD. The CDR3 DNA sequence: TGTGCCATCAGTGAGTCAGGGAGCACAGATACGCAGTATTTT. It translates to CAISESGSTDTQYF.

The CDR3 region is CASSEASGHGAQPQHF. The CDR3 DNA follows: TGTGCCAGCAGTGAAGCTTCAGGGCACGGGGCTCAGCCCCAGCATTTT. The chain employs TRBV2 and TRBJ1-5; D might be TRBD1 (5 bases). The CDR3 contains 16 residues. In germline, CDR1 is SNHLY, CDR2 FYNNEI. With 0 bases removed from V and 6 bases from J, the gap between germline ends came to 15 bases.

The chain uses TRBV6-5 and TRBJ2-6, with a possible D match to TRBD1 (6 bases). Trimming stripped 2 bases from V and 3 bases from J, with 11 bases between. The CDR3 spans 16 residues. Germline loops: CDR1 MNHEY, CDR2 SVGAGI. CDR3 bases: TGTGCCAGCAGTTACCTCACAGGGAGTGGGGCCAACGTCCTGACTTTC. This encodes CASSYLTGSGANVLTF.

This clonotype was seen many times. The chain links TRBV6-5 to TRBJ1-1; D is unclear. Trimming pared 0 bases from V and 1 base from J, leaving 18 bases between. The CDR3 extends over 18 amino acids. Germline loops: CDR1 MNHEY, CDR2 SVGAGI. The DNA of the CDR3 is TGTGCCAGCAGTTACTCGATTTCGGGCCCCCCCGGGAACACTGAAGCTTTCTTT. Residues: CASSYSISGPPGNTEAFF.

This clonotype was seen ten or more times. The CDR3: CASSEPGRTPYEQYF. The CDR3 DNA is TGCGCCAGTTCTGAGCCGGGTCGCACCCCCTACGAGCAGTACTTC. The chain has TRBV10-2 and TRBJ2-7, with D hard to call. V lost 9 bases and J 2 bases, leaving 20 bases between the germline ends. CDR1 and CDR2 (germline): WSHSY, SAAADI. The CDR3 extends over 15 amino acids.

This clonotype has at least ten counts. The rearrangement joins TRBV7-9 to TRBJ1-4; D ambiguous. The germline gives CDR1 SEHNR, CDR2 FQNEAQ (reference sequence). This CDR3 has 13 amino acids. The V and J ends lost 1 base and 7 bases respectively, with 7 bases between them. In DNA form, the CDR3 reads TGTGCCAGCAGCTTAGGAAGGCGTGAAAAACTGTTTTTT. Translated: CASSLGRREKLFF.

V usage is TRBV10-3 and J usage is TRBJ1-6; D might be TRBD1 (5 bases). Germline CDR1 is ENHRY and CDR2 is SYGVKD. This CDR3 is 14 amino acids long. V was trimmed by 7 bases and J by 6 bases, leaving 13 bases between them. CDR3 coding DNA: TGTGCCATCAAGGAGAGACAGATTAATTCACCCCTCCACTTT. It encodes CAIKERQINSPLHF.

The chain joins TRBV7-2 to TRBJ2-7; D is ambiguous. The CDR3 extends over 15 amino acids. Germline CDR1 SGHTA, CDR2 FQGNSA. The ends were cut back, 1 base at V and 4 bases at J, with 14 bases in the middle. CDR3 bases: TGTGCCAGCAGCTTAGTGTCAAAGGGTGAATACGAGCAGTACTTC. It translates to CASSLVSKGEYEQYF. The variable domain in full, with the rest retrieved from reference TRBV7-2 and TRBJ2-7, is GAGVSQSPSNKVTEKGKDVELRCDPISGHTALYWYRQSLGQGLEFLIYFQGNSAPDKSGLPSDRFSAERTGGSVSTLTIQRTQQEDSAVYLCASSLVSKGEYEQYFGPGTRLTVT.

This chain uses TRBV19 with TRBJ1-5; D is uncertain. The CDR3 loop spans 14 amino acids. Deletions cut 6 bases from V and 9 bases from J, with 18 bases between. Germline loops: CDR1 LNHDA, CDR2 SQIVND (reference sequence). As DNA, the CDR3 is TGTGCCAGTAGACTGAGAGGGCTGGTGGGGCCCCAGCATTTT. Residues: CASRLRGLVGPQHF. Variable domain in full (rest from reference TRBV19 and TRBJ1-5): DGGITQSPKYLFRKEGQNVTLSCEQNLNHDAMYWYRQDPGQGLRLIYYSQIVNDFQKGDIAEGYSVSREKKESFPLTVTSAQKNPTAFYLCASRLRGLVGPQHFGDGTRLSIL.